A single T cell receptor beta chain is shown here with its context. Germline-derived CDR1 and CDR2 are SGHDN and FVKESK. The V and J ends lost 5 bases and 4 bases, in that order; junction bases with no gene match: 5. The CDR3 spans 16 residues. This entry belongs to a study of blood T cell repertoires in COVID-19. Per the original methods: Reference gene primer amplification gave nucleated cell count estimates. TCRdb's table, derived via immunoSEQ multiplex PCR, lists solely in-frame clones and lacks some. V, J and clone size were drawn from that table, and D and trimming were deduced from the DNA. The sample consists of just over 300,000 clones, 70% to 90% of them appearing once. Clinical history as reported by participants underpinned cohort assignment. Cohort 3 recovered donors had two negative PCRs, clearance, or symptom resolution.

The chain couples TRBV14 to TRBJ2-3; TRBD2 aligns across 14 bases. The specimen was PBMCs or T cells enriched from blood (not recorded which). The sequence came from a man in his thirties or forties who had recovered from COVID-19. CDR3 nucleotide sequence: TGTGCCAGCAGCTTCCGACTAGCGGGAGGGTCAGATACGCAGTATTTT. It translates to CASSFRLAGGSDTQYF.